These 27 T cell receptor beta chains were sequenced from one sample in a study of blood T cell repertoires in COVID-19. Repertoires were generated with immunoSEQ multiplex PCR, while TCRdb's copy carries only in-frame clones and drops some. The sample includes a few hundred thousand clones, roughly 89% of them seen just once. The sample consisted of peripheral blood. All receptors derive from a woman in her 40s who had recovered from COVID-19.

A note on this clone: At the DNA level, this CDR3 is encoded by other sequences in the same sample as well. The chain recombines TRBV18 with TRBJ2-2; 9 nucleotides line up with TRBD2. V was clipped by 3 bases and J by 4 bases; unmatched bases: 3. Looked up from germline, CDR1 is KGHSH and CDR2 is LQKENI. The CDR3 covers 15 residues. Here the CDR3 DNA reads TGTGCCAGCTCACCCCTAGCGGGATCCACCGGGGAGCTGTTTTTT. It specifies CASSPLAGSTGELFF.

The rearrangement links TRBV11-2 to TRBJ1-3; possible D gene TRBD1, 5 bases. This CDR3 has 17 amino acids. Trimming took off 1 base at V and 0 bases at J, with 13 bases between the two ends. The V gene's germline CDR1 is SGHAT and CDR2 FQNNGV. The DNA for the CDR3 is TGTGCCAGCAGCTTAGCAGTTGGGGCAGTCTCTGGAAACACCATATATTTT. Protein product: CASSLAVGAVSGNTIYF.

The gene calls are TRBV19 and TRBJ2-3; TRBD1 is a possible D gene (6 bases). This CDR3 contains 14 residues. Trimming took 4 bases from V and 2 from J, leaving 10 bases between them. The germline CDR1 and CDR2 sequences are LNHDA and SQIVND (reference sequence). CDR3 region: CASSKQGFTDTQYF. CDR3 DNA: TGTGCCAGTAGTAAACAGGGATTCACAGATACGCAGTATTTT.

J is TRBJ1-1 and V is TRBV18, with D perhaps matching TRBD1 (6 bases). Germline CDR1 is KGHSH and CDR2 is LQKENI. This CDR3 is 15 amino acids long. V lost 5 bases to trimming and J lost 5 bases, with 18 bases between them. The CDR3 region has the DNA TGTGCCAGCTCAGCCCGGGACACAGGGTGGACTGAAGCTTTCTTT. It encodes CASSARDTGWTEAFF.

The genes are TRBV9 and TRBJ2-7, with 7 bases matching TRBD1. The V gene end was trimmed by 3 bases and the J gene end by 7 bases; junction bases not matched to a gene: 10. The CDR3 runs to 14 residues. Germline V lookup: CDR1 SGDLS, CDR2 YYNGEE. CDR3 in DNA: TGTGCCAGCAGCGGCAGAACAGGGGCCGCGGAGCAGTACTTC. This translates into CASSGRTGAAEQYF.

The J gene is TRBJ2-2, the V gene TRBV2, with D unresolved. The V gene lost 8 bases and the J gene lost 6 bases, with 13 bases spanning the gap. The CDR3 is made up of 13 amino acids. The V gene's germline CDR1 is SNHLY and CDR2 FYNNEI. As DNA, the CDR3 is TGTGCCAGCCGTTTAATCTCGGCCGGGGAGCTGTTTTTT. Translated, it gives CASRLISAGELFF.

Concerning this clone: Other DNA sequences from this sample encode an identical CDR3 as well. The rearrangement links TRBV3-1 (or the pseudogene TRBV3-2) to TRBJ1-1, with a weak D call TRBD1 (5 bases). Deletions cut 1 base from V and 4 bases from J, with 7 bases between. This CDR3 has 13 amino acids. CDR1 LGHDT and CDR2 YNNKEL come from the germline V gene (reference sequence). The CDR3 nucleotides are TGTGCCAGCAGCCAAGGGGGGGTCACTGAAGCTTTCTTT. It yields the protein CASSQGGVTEAFF.

The genes are TRBV28 and TRBJ2-2; TRBD1 might be the D (6 bases). Trimming took off 9 bases at V and 5 bases at J, with 19 bases between the two ends. Germline CDR1 and CDR2: MDHEN and SYDVKM. The CDR3 is 15 residues long. The CDR3 reads CASTTGTPTTGELFF. In DNA, the CDR3 is TGTGCCAGTACGACCGGGACACCAACAACCGGGGAGCTGTTTTTT.

In DNA form, the CDR3 reads TGTGCCAGCCGGGGGGGGCTTGGCGAGCAGTACTTC. Translating it yields CASRGGLGEQYF. The V call is TRBV28, the J call TRBJ2-7; 8 bases line up with TRBD2. From germline, CDR1 is MDHEN and CDR2 SYDVKM. This CDR3 is 12 amino acids long. J was trimmed by 6 bases and V by 8 bases; bases with no gene match: 6.

The chain carries TRBV6-5 and TRBJ1-4; 7 bases fit TRBD1. V shed 6 bases and J 8 bases; nucleotides not matched to a gene: 12. Germline V gene data show CDR1 as MNHEY and CDR2 as SVGAGI. This CDR3 region has 15 residues. Here the CDR3 reads CASRGAGTAQEKLFF. The CDR3, as DNA: TGTGCCAGCAGGGGGGCCGGGACAGCCCAGGAAAAACTGTTTTTT.

This clone came up once. This sequence joins TRBV5-1 and TRBJ2-5, with a weak D call TRBD2 (6 bases). V was shortened by 0 bases and J by 2 bases, with 11 bases between the two germline ends. Looked up from germline, CDR1 is SGHRS and CDR2 is YFSETQ. CDR3 size: 15 residues. The CDR3: CASSLVGGGQETQYF. DNA for the CDR3: TGCGCCAGCAGCTTGGTCGGGGGTGGTCAAGAGACCCAGTACTTC.

This sequence joins TRBV5-6 and TRBJ2-5; TRBD1 matches at 8 bases. With V trimmed by 6 bases and J by 4 bases, 5 bases remained unmatched. Germline CDR1 reads SGHDT; CDR2 reads YYEEEE. The CDR3 runs 13 residues. The CDR3 region has the DNA TGTGCCAGCAACCCCGGACAGGGAGAGACCCAGTACTTC. Protein product: CASNPGQGETQYF.

The chain combines TRBV9 with TRBJ1-1; D is possibly TRBD1 (6 bases). V dropped 2 bases and J dropped 0 bases, with 8 bases sitting between them. The CDR3 consists of 14 residues. Germline lookup yields CDR1 SGDLS and CDR2 YYNGEE. CDR3 sequence (DNA): TGTGCCAGCAGCGTGGACAGCATGAACACTGAAGCTTTCTTT. Translation gives CASSVDSMNTEAFF.

This clone was seen only once. The chain is built from TRBV11-2 and TRBJ2-3; 9 bases match TRBD2. The ends lost 5 bases at V and 8 bases at J; junction bases unmatched: 8. Germline V CDR1 and CDR2: SGHAT, FQNNGV. This CDR3 spans 14 amino acids. DNA for the CDR3: TGTGCCAGCAGCCGCACCCAACTAGCGGGTACGCAGTATTTT. Protein sequence: CASSRTQLAGTQYF. The variable domain in full, with the rest retrieved from reference TRBV11-2 and TRBJ2-3, is EAGVAQSPRYKIIEKRQSVAFWCNPISGHATLYWYQQILGQGPKLLIQFQNNGVVDDSQLPKDRFSAERLKGVDSTLKIQPAKLEDSAVYLCASSRTQLAGTQYFGPGTRLTVL.

The chain employs TRBV2 and TRBJ1-4; unclear D gene. V lost 8 bases, J lost 7 bases, and 14 bases lay in between. Germline V gene sequence: CDR1 SNHLY, CDR2 FYNNEI. CDR3 size: 13 residues. The CDR3 protein is CASSEGRGEKLFF. As DNA, the CDR3 is TGTGCCAGCTCCGAAGGGAGAGGTGAAAAACTGTTTTTT.

This sequence joins TRBV7-8 and TRBJ2-2, with a possible D match to TRBD2 (6 bases). This CDR3 region has 14 residues. V was shortened by 6 bases and J by 6 bases, with 14 bases between the two germline ends. From germline, CDR1 is SGHVS and CDR2 FQNEAQ. CDR3 in amino acids: CASRKTSLPGELFF. The DNA for the CDR3 is TGTGCCAGCAGAAAGACTAGTCTGCCCGGGGAGCTGTTTTTT.

This clone has only a few counts. The chain carries TRBV19 and TRBJ2-3, with D possibly being TRBD2 (7 bases). In germline, CDR1 is LNHDA, CDR2 SQIVND (reference sequence). With 6 bases removed from V and 3 bases from J, the gap between germline ends came to 22 bases. CDR3 length: 17 residues. CDR3 in amino acids: CASRGGPGRELTDTQYF. CDR3 in DNA: TGTGCCAGTAGAGGGGGTCCGGGGCGGGAGTTAACAGATACGCAGTATTTT.

The rearrangement links TRBV5-8 to TRBJ2-1; 12 bases map to TRBD2. V trimming: 0 bases; J trimming: 11 bases; junction bases outside the gene matches: 6. The germline CDR1 and CDR2 sequences are SGHTS and YDEGEE. The length of the CDR3 is 15 residues. The CDR3 here is CASSLVLAGGPQQFF. Here the CDR3 DNA reads TGTGCCAGCAGCTTGGTGCTAGCGGGAGGGCCGCAGCAGTTCTTC.

J is TRBJ1-2 and V is TRBV19; 9 nucleotides agree with TRBD1. The CDR3 consists of 15 residues. The V gene end was trimmed by 6 bases and the J gene end by 4 bases; junction bases not matched to a gene: 9. The germline CDR1 and CDR2 sequences are LNHDA and SQIVND (reference sequence). CDR3 loop: CASSIQDRGPYGYTF. The DNA of the CDR3 is TGTGCCAGTAGCATACAGGACAGGGGCCCCTATGGCTACACCTTC.

The chain recombines TRBV16 with TRBJ1-2; TRBD1 might be the D (6 bases). This CDR3 spans 16 amino acids. Between the trimmed V and J ends, which lost 2 bases and 4 bases, there was a span of 17 bases. Looked up from germline, CDR1 is KGHSY and CDR2 is FQNENV. DNA of the CDR3: TGTGCCAGCAGCCAACGACAGGCACCATCCTCCTATGGCTACACCTTC. This codes for CASSQRQAPSSYGYTF. Using reference TRBV16 and TRBJ1-2 for the parts outside the CDR3, the full variable domain is GEEVAQTPKHLVRGEGQKAKLYCAPIKGHSYVFWYQQVLKNEFKFLISFQNENVFDETGMPKERFSAKCLPNSPCSLEIQATKLEDSAVYFCASSQRQAPSSYGYTFGSGTRLTVV.

The rearrangement joins TRBV28 to TRBJ2-7, with 7 bases fitting TRBD1. Germline V gene sequence: CDR1 MDHEN, CDR2 SYDVKM. This CDR3 is built from 15 residues. V trimming: 6 bases; J trimming: 0 bases; junction bases outside the gene matches: 8. CDR3 sequence reads: CASSLYGTASYEQYF. CDR3 nucleotides: TGTGCCAGCAGCCTATACGGGACAGCCTCCTACGAGCAGTACTTC.

This chain connects TRBV10-2 to TRBJ1-1; TRBD1 might be the D (6 bases). CDR1 and CDR2 (germline): WSHSY, SAAADI. V was clipped by 4 bases and J by 6 bases, with 15 bases between them. The CDR3 has 14 residues. The CDR3 nucleotides are TGCGCCAGCAGTGGCCTAGGGGGTTCCGCTGAAGCTTTCTTT. Its protein is CASSGLGGSAEAFF.

This chain uses TRBV10-3 with TRBJ2-5; 10 positions match TRBD2. The germline gives CDR1 ENHRY, CDR2 SYGVKD. J was trimmed by 0 bases and V by 5 bases; bases with no gene match: 18. CDR3 length equals 20 residues. The CDR3 is CAISHRAGTSEITYQETQYF. DNA for the CDR3: TGTGCCATCAGTCACAGGGCAGGGACTAGCGAGATCACTTACCAAGAGACCCAGTACTTC.

The count of this clone is one. The chain is built from TRBV2 and TRBJ2-3; TRBD1 agrees at 8 bases. CDR1 is SNHLY and CDR2 is FYNNEI in the germline V gene. With V trimmed by 6 bases and J by 11 bases, 4 bases remained unmatched. The CDR3 totals 11 residues. Here the CDR3 reads CASRGTGMQYF. In DNA form, the CDR3 reads TGTGCCAGCAGAGGGACAGGTATGCAGTATTTT.

J is TRBJ2-3 and V is TRBV5-5, with 8 bases aligning to TRBD2. J was trimmed by 10 bases and V by 4 bases; bases with no gene match: 5. The CDR3 loop spans 12 amino acids. The germline V gene has CDR1 SGHKS and CDR2 YYEKEE (reference sequence). The CDR3 loop reads CASSLSGGPQYF. CDR3 DNA sequence: TGTGCCAGCAGCCTGAGCGGGGGTCCGCAGTATTTT.

The rearrangement joins TRBV9 to TRBJ1-4; D perhaps matches TRBD1 (5 bases). This CDR3 is 14 amino acids long. V gave up 2 bases and J gave up 7 bases, with 12 bases separating them. Germline CDR1 and CDR2: SGDLS and YYNGEE. Written as DNA, the CDR3 is TGTGCCAGCAGCGTTGGCCCAGGGATTGAAAAACTGTTTTTT. This codes for CASSVGPGIEKLFF.

CDR3 sequence: CASSPQDFRSGNTIYF. The CDR3 DNA sequence: TGCGCCAGCAGCCCACAAGACTTTCGCTCTGGAAACACCATATATTTT. The chain couples TRBV5-1 to TRBJ1-3; no reliable D call. Germline CDR1 and CDR2: SGHRS and YFSETQ. The ends were cut back, 4 bases at V and 0 bases at J, with 14 bases in the middle. The CDR3 totals 16 residues.